The source of this T cell receptor (beta chain) is a study of T cell responses to AZD1222 COVID-19 vaccine. With V trimmed by 7 bases and J by 3 bases, 7 bases remained unmatched. The CDR3 is made up of 14 amino acids. Germline V gene sequence: CDR1 SGHTA, CDR2 FQGTGA. Profiling relied on immunoSEQ multiplex PCR, and the TCRdb table lists in-frame clones only, not all of them. The repertoire holds about 100,000 clones, with around nine tenths as singletons. This clone showed up just a few times. This chain uses TRBV7-3 with TRBJ1-1, with 8 bases fitting TRBD1. This receptor was taken from an adult in good health. Sequencing used peripheral blood, obtained on day 0 of AZD1222 vaccination. Here the CDR3 reads CASTQQGGDTEAFF. The CDR3 nucleotides are TGTGCCAGCACCCAACAGGGGGGTGACACTGAAGCTTTCTTT.